The sequence of this TCR beta chain was determined in a study of T cells in narcolepsy. The method was immunoSEQ multiplex PCR; TCRdb's version includes in-frame clones alone and lacks a portion of them. Counted here are under 8,500 clones, roughly 60% occurring once; the ten biggest clones make up 20% to 25%. After removal of 3 bases from V and 8 bases from J, the junction contained 12 bases not matched to a gene. Germline V gene sequence: CDR1 MNHNS, CDR2 SASEGT. This CDR3 spans 17 amino acids. Sequences were obtained from CD45RA- memory CD8+ T cells from PBMCs. V is TRBV6-1 and J is TRBJ2-4; TRBD2 matches at 11 bases. The receptor was derived from a human donor with narcolepsy. For the CDR3, the DNA is TGTGCCAGCAGTGATGAGACTAGCGGGGCGGGACGGGACATTCAGTACTTC. Protein: CASSDETSGAGRDIQYF.